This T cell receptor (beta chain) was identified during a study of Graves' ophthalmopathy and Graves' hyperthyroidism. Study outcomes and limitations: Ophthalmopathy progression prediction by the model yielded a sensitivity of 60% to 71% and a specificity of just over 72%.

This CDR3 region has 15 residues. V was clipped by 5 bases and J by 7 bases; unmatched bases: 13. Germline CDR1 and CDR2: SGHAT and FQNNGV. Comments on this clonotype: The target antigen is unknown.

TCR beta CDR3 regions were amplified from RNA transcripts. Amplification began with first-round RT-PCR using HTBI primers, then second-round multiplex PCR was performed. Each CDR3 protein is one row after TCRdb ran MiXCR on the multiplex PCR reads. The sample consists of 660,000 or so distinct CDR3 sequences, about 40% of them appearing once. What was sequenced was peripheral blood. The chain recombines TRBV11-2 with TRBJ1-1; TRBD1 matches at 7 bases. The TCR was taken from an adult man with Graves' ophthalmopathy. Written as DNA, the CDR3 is TGTGCCAGCAGCCAGGATCGTGACAGGGCGAGTGAAGCTTTCTTT. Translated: CASSQDRDRASEAFF.